This T cell receptor (beta chain) was sequenced for a study of cytomegalovirus exposure and HLA in healthy donors. Study results and limitations: The authors excluded some V segments, including TRBV6-2 and TRBV6-3, as indistinguishable. In a later analysis, the majority of CMV-associated beta chains seemingly showed HLA restriction.

Germline loops: CDR1 SNHLY, CDR2 FYNNEI. Trimming took 11 bases from V and 3 from J, leaving 16 bases between them. The CDR3 consists of 13 residues. In the PCR, 60 Vbeta and 13 Jbeta primers were used. Per the original data handling: A later analysis counted around 80 million unique TCR beta chains, roughly 11 million shared. Sequencing used immunoSEQ multiplex PCR; TCRdb keeps in-frame clones, though not all of them. V, J and clone size reflect that table, while D and trimming were determined from the DNA. The sample shows under 200,000 clones, over 70% of them seen only once. Comment on this clone: The antigen is not known.

The source of this sequence is a man aged 50-59 years in good health and CMV-seropositive. The material sequenced was PBMCs. The chain employs TRBV2 and TRBJ1-1, with TRBD1 as a possible D gene (6 bases). The CDR3 DNA reads TGTGCCGGATCCACAGGGATGGACACTGAAGCTTTCTTT. Translation: CAGSTGMDTEAFF.